Following are 26 T cell receptor beta chains from one sample sequenced in a study of CD8 T cells in ankylosing spondylitis. TCRdb re-called the 5' RACE reads with MiXCR, one entry per CDR3 protein. This sample has 180,000 or so distinct CDR3 sequences, with around a tenth found just once. The sequenced sample consisted of blood, either unsorted or a sorted T cell fraction (not recorded which). Receptors originate from a male donor with ankylosing spondylitis or in good health (not recorded which).

This clonotype was observed many times. This chain links TRBV29-1 with TRBJ2-5; the match to TRBD2 covers 7 bases. From germline, CDR1 is SQVTM and CDR2 ANQGSEA. The CDR3 spans 13 residues. The ends lost 4 bases at V and 3 bases at J; junction bases unmatched: 5. CDR3: CSVGGTTKETQYF. The CDR3 coding sequence is TGCAGCGTTGGCGGGACTACCAAAGAGACCCAGTACTTC.

This clonotype was counted between two and nine times. A much bigger clone sits one base away, suggesting this may be a read error. The chain recombines TRBV6-5 with TRBJ1-1, with D possibly TRBD1 on 5 matching bases. The germline V and J ends were trimmed by 4 bases and 9 bases, with 21 bases remaining between them. This CDR3 region has 15 residues. Germline loops: CDR1 MNHEY, CDR2 SVGAGI. In DNA, the CDR3 is TGTGCCAGCAGTTCCAGGGCAGGAAGTAAAACTAAAGCTTTCTTT. Its translation: CASSSRAGSKTKAFF.

This clonotype was detected many times. The chain combines TRBV27 with TRBJ2-7; 8 bases match TRBD1. Germline assignment: CDR1 MNHEY and CDR2 SMNVEV (reference sequence). This CDR3 contains 16 residues. The V and J ends lost 4 bases and 2 bases, in that order; junction bases with no gene match: 10. The CDR3 nucleotides read TGTGCCAGCAGTTCGGGACCGGGACAGGCCACCTACGAGCAGTACTTC. It translates to CASSSGPGQATYEQYF.

The rearrangement links TRBV5-1 to TRBJ1-2; possible D gene TRBD1, 6 bases. CDR1 and CDR2 (germline): SGHRS, YFSETQ. Trimming cost V 0 bases and J 7 bases, with 16 bases left between them. This CDR3 contains 15 residues. CDR3 region: CASSLETGGQGGYTF. The CDR3 coding sequence is TGCGCCAGCAGCTTGGAGACAGGCGGGCAGGGTGGCTACACCTTC.

This clonotype was seen only a few times. The chain joins TRBV29-1 to TRBJ1-6; possibly TRBD1 for D (6 bases). V lost 4 bases and J 3 bases, leaving 13 bases between the germline ends. The CDR3 is made up of 15 amino acids. The V gene's germline CDR1 is SQVTM and CDR2 ANQGSEA. The CDR3 coding sequence is TGCAGCGTTGCGGACAGCGAGATCTATAATTCACCCCTCCACTTT. It codes for CSVADSEIYNSPLHF.

This clonotype was seen repeatedly, ten times or more. The V gene is TRBV2, the J gene TRBJ2-5, with no clear D. The V end was cut by 4 bases, the J end by 1 base, with 7 bases between. Looked up from germline, CDR1 is SNHLY and CDR2 is FYNNEI. The CDR3 is 13 residues long. CDR3 in amino acids: CASSVNSQETQYF. The CDR3, as DNA: TGTGCCAGCAGTGTTAACAGCCAAGAGACCCAGTACTTC.

This clonotype came up a few times. The gene calls are TRBV5-1 and TRBJ2-7; the D call may be TRBD1 or TRBD2 (5 bases each). This CDR3 spans 14 amino acids. In germline, CDR1 is SGHRS, CDR2 YFSETQ. V was cut by 4 bases and J by 1 base, with 12 bases left in between. CDR3 in DNA: TGCGCCAGCAGCCGGGACGGACATTCCTACGAGCAGTACTTC. It encodes CASSRDGHSYEQYF.

This clonotype has ten or more counts. V gene TRBV14 combines with J gene TRBJ1-6, with D hard to call. This CDR3 has 11 residues. V lost 3 bases to trimming and J lost 15 bases, with 9 bases between them. Looked up from germline, CDR1 is SGHDN and CDR2 is FVKESK. The chain's CDR3 is CASSHHGVLHF. As DNA, the CDR3 is TGTGCCAGCAGCCACCACGGGGTCCTCCACTTT.

In its sample, this clonotype was seen a few times. The CDR3 bases are TGTGCCAGCAGCGGCGATGCGGGACTAGCGTACAATGAGCAGTTCTTC. It is translated as CASSGDAGLAYNEQFF. This chain uses TRBV7-6 with TRBJ2-1; 10 bases line up with TRBD2. CDR1 and CDR2 (germline): SGHVS, FNYEAQ. The trim removed 5 bases at V and 4 bases at J, leaving 8 bases unmatched. The CDR3 runs 16 residues. The entire variable domain, with the rest obtained from reference TRBV7-6 and TRBJ2-1, is as follows: GAGVSQSPRYKVTKRGQDVALRCDPISGHVSLYWYRQALGQGPEFLTYFNYEAQQDKSGLPNDRFSAERPEGSISTLTIQRTEQRDSAMYRCASSGDAGLAYNEQFFGPGTRLTVL.

The chain employs TRBV5-1 and TRBJ1-1; D may be TRBD1 (5 bases). CDR1 and CDR2 from the germline V gene are SGHRS and YFSETQ. The CDR3 is made up of 13 amino acids. V was cut by 7 bases and J by 1 base, with 11 bases left in between. The CDR3 DNA sequence: TGCGCCAGCTGGTACGGGGGGAACACTGAAGCTTTCTTT. Protein sequence: CASWYGGNTEAFF. The complete variable domain, with remaining parts taken from reference TRBV5-1 and TRBJ1-1, reads KAGVTQTPRYLIKTRGQQVTLSCSPISGHRSVSWYQQTPGQGLQFLFEYFSETQRNKGNFPGRFSGRQFSNSRSEMNVSTLELGDSALYLCASWYGGNTEAFFGQGTRLTVV.

This clonotype showed up many times. The chain employs TRBV20-1 and TRBJ1-1; the D gene is possibly TRBD1 (5 bases). The CDR3 runs to 13 residues. Deletions cut 3 bases from V and 11 bases from J, with 19 bases between. From germline, CDR1 is DFQATT and CDR2 SNEGSKA (reference sequence). The CDR3 here is CSARGPGEARAFF. As DNA, the CDR3 is TGCAGTGCTAGGGGGCCAGGAGAGGCGAGGGCTTTCTTT.

In its sample, this clonotype was seen many times. V gene TRBV12-3 or TRBV12-4 combines with J gene TRBJ2-7; D might be TRBD2 (5 bases). The CDR3 loop spans 15 amino acids. V lost 1 base and J lost 0, with 10 bases in between. This chain's CDR3 is CASSLGLASSYEQYF. Written as DNA, the CDR3 is TGTGCCAGCAGTTTAGGGCTAGCCTCCTCCTACGAGCAGTACTTC.

This clonotype occurred a few times. The V and J genes are TRBV10-3 and TRBJ2-7; 13 positions agree with TRBD2. CDR3 size: 15 residues. Trimming took 6 bases from V and 2 from J; bases not matched to a gene: 4. The germline V gene has CDR1 ENHRY and CDR2 SYGVKD. CDR3 sequence (DNA): TGTGCCATCAGCACTAGCGGGAGGGAGACCTACGAGCAGTACTTC. Protein sequence: CAISTSGRETYEQYF.

The chain is built from TRBV27 and TRBJ2-6; 12 bases are shared with TRBD1. Trimming cost V 6 bases and J 3 bases; bases outside gene matches: 9. The CDR3 runs 18 residues. The V gene's germline CDR1 is MNHEY and CDR2 SMNVEV (reference sequence). The CDR3 sequence is CASSTRDRGLDGANVLTF. The CDR3 coding sequence is TGTGCCAGCAGCACCCGGGACAGGGGGCTTGATGGGGCCAACGTCCTGACTTTC.

This clonotype was seen ten or more times. The rearrangement uses TRBV10-3 and TRBJ2-7; TRBD2 agrees at 7 bases. The CDR3 runs to 14 residues. With V trimmed by 7 bases and J by 4 bases, 10 bases remained unmatched. Germline-derived CDR1 and CDR2 are ENHRY and SYGVKD. The CDR3 region is CAITPGGAGYEQYF. The CDR3 DNA reads TGTGCCATCACCCCGGGAGGAGCGGGATACGAGCAGTACTTC.

This clonotype came up many times. The chain carries TRBV4-3 and TRBJ2-7, with D unresolved. Looked up from germline, CDR1 is LGHNA and CDR2 is YSLEER. V was clipped by 1 base and J by 5 bases, with 9 bases between them. CDR3 length equals 13 residues. This CDR3 is CASSQVRNNEQYF. The CDR3 bases are TGCGCCAGCAGCCAAGTGAGGAATAACGAGCAGTACTTC.

The sample holds many counts of this clonotype. The rearrangement uses TRBV6-5 and TRBJ1-1; 7 nucleotides match TRBD1. This CDR3 is built from 13 residues. CDR1 and CDR2 (germline): MNHEY, SVGAGI. Trimming took 2 bases from V and 7 from J; bases not matched to a gene: 4. CDR3: CASSYPGQHEAFF. In DNA, the CDR3 is TGTGCCAGCAGTTACCCGGGACAGCATGAAGCTTTCTTT.

This clonotype was picked up many times. V gene TRBV5-1 combines with J gene TRBJ1-3; unclear D gene. Germline V gene data show CDR1 as SGHRS and CDR2 as YFSETQ. V was shortened by 0 bases and J by 0 bases, with 13 bases between the two germline ends. CDR3 length: 17 residues. The CDR3 region has the DNA TGCGCCAGCAGCTTGGGGGGAACAGTACGCTCTGGAAACACCATATATTTT. Its translation is CASSLGGTVRSGNTIYF.

This clonotype showed up many times. V usage is TRBV7-8 and J usage is TRBJ2-3, with 13 bases lining up with TRBD2. The CDR3 loop spans 17 amino acids. Per the germline V gene, CDR1 is SGHVS and CDR2 is FQNEAQ. V dropped 6 bases and J dropped 3; count of bases not matched to a gene: 9. The CDR3 DNA is TGTGCCAGCAGAGATGGACTAGCGGGAGTATGGACAGATACGCAGTATTTT. Its protein product is CASRDGLAGVWTDTQYF.

This clonotype was detected many times. The V and J genes are TRBV12-3 or TRBV12-4 and TRBJ1-2; the match to TRBD1 covers 8 bases. V was pared by 8 bases and J by 5 bases, with 1 base of the junction left unmatched. This CDR3 region has 11 residues. CDR3 DNA: TGTGCCAGCGGACAGGGTTATGGCTACACCTTC. Protein: CASGQGYGYTF.

The chain has TRBV7-9 and TRBJ1-1; D call uncertain. Per germline, CDR1 SEHNR and CDR2 FQNEAQ (reference sequence). V was clipped by 3 bases and J by 1 base, with 12 bases between them. CDR3 length equals 15 residues. The CDR3, as DNA: TGTGCCAGCAGCTTCCGGGCCAGTGGGAACACTGAAGCTTTCTTT. This encodes CASSFRASGNTEAFF.

This clonotype was observed at least ten times. This chain uses TRBV12-3 or TRBV12-4 with TRBJ2-5; D possibly uses TRBD1 or TRBD2 (5 bases each). With 5 bases removed from V and 1 base from J, the gap between germline ends came to 14 bases. CDR3 length: 15 amino acids. CDR3: CASSRPGTRQETQYF. For the CDR3, the DNA is TGTGCCAGCAGTCGCCCGGGGACCCGCCAAGAGACCCAGTACTTC.

This clonotype was observed at least ten times. This rearrangement joins TRBV20-1 to TRBJ1-1; no clear D. From germline, CDR1 is DFQATT and CDR2 SNEGSKA (reference sequence). The V end lost 3 bases, the J end lost 1 base, and 12 bases lay between the germline ends. CDR3 length: 14 residues. The CDR3 DNA sequence: TGCAGTGCTAGGGATTGGACGGAGAACACTGAAGCTTTCTTT. As protein: CSARDWTENTEAFF.

This clonotype appeared many times. This chain links TRBV5-5 with TRBJ2-7, with 11 bases fitting TRBD1. V lost 4 bases to trimming and J lost 5 bases; unmatched junction nucleotides: 8. The germline V gene encodes CDR1 SGHKS and CDR2 YYEKEE (reference sequence). CDR3 length equals 15 residues. The CDR3: CASSRDRGFQNEQYF. CDR3 DNA: TGTGCCAGCAGCCGGGACAGGGGGTTTCAGAACGAGCAGTACTTC.

This clonotype has ten or more counts. V usage is TRBV5-1 and J usage is TRBJ2-1, with TRBD2 matching 8 bases. Per germline, CDR1 SGHRS and CDR2 YFSETQ. With V trimmed by 1 base and J by 2 bases, 5 bases remained unmatched. The CDR3 has 16 residues. CDR3 region: CASSLYRGGPYNEQFF. CDR3 bases: TGCGCCAGCAGCTTGTATCGGGGGGGGCCCTACAATGAGCAGTTCTTC.

This clonotype was observed a few times. V usage is TRBV5-5 and J usage is TRBJ2-5; 8 nucleotides match TRBD2. The CDR3 has 15 residues. Germline loops: CDR1 SGHKS, CDR2 YYEKEE (reference sequence). V lost 1 base to trimming and J lost 4 bases; unmatched junction nucleotides: 6. CDR3 residues: CASSLYAGGAETQYF. DNA of the CDR3: TGTGCCAGCAGCTTGTACGCCGGGGGGGCAGAGACCCAGTACTTC.